The clone carrying this T cell receptor (beta chain) was picked up one time. Its antigen is unknown. Only in-frame clones appear in the TCRdb table, and some are missing; sequencing was by immunoSEQ multiplex PCR. Altogether roughly 150,000 clones are present, approximately 90% being singletons, with the ten largest covering 3% to 4%. The data were taken from a study of T cell responses to AZD1222 COVID-19 vaccine. Study-level findings and limits: Spike was spanned by vaccine-associated CD4 TCRs, which were dominant at 160-218 and 743-854.

Trimming removed 0 bases from V and 1 base from J, with 5 bases in between. This CDR3 is built from 14 residues. Germline V gives CDR1 LGHNA, CDR2 YNFKEQ. The sequencing here drew on peripheral blood, taken on day 0 of MenACWY control vaccination. The receptor comes from an adult in good health. The chain recombines TRBV4-2 with TRBJ2-3, with D unresolved. CDR3 residues: CASSQERGTDTQYF. For the CDR3, the DNA is TGTGCCAGCAGCCAAGAACGGGGCACAGATACGCAGTATTTT.